This T cell receptor beta chain came from a study of long-term antiretroviral therapy in people with HIV. Background on the study: Some samples came about a decade before the 2015 immediate-ART recommendation, and these were the earliest.

Trimming shortened V by 8 bases and J by 3 bases, and 18 bases separated the two germline ends. This CDR3 region has 14 residues. Germline V CDR1 and CDR2: SGHDT, YYEEEE. Investigators performed immunoSEQ version v3.0 at survey level. This table comes from immunoSEQ multiplex PCR, and its TCRdb copy is limited to in-frame clones, with some not included. The sample has 42,000 or so clones; approximately 85% are singletons. Treated in the United States were all of the participants with HIV. The chain couples TRBV5-6 to TRBJ2-7; D is possibly TRBD1 (5 bases). The TCR sequence derives from a woman aged 50 to 60 with HIV. This specimen consisted of unsorted PBMCs, obtained 3.1 years after starting antiretroviral therapy. Written as DNA, the CDR3 is TGTGCCAGTAAACGTTCGGTAGGGGTCTACGAGCAGTACTTC. Amino acid sequence: CASKRSVGVYEQYF.